This entry concerns a single T cell receptor (delta chain). This sample was taken from a study of gamma-delta T cells after stem cell transplantation. In germline, CDR1 is GEAIGNYY, CDR2 EKD. The CDR3 spans 19 residues. After removal of 0 bases from V and 3 bases from J, the junction contained 7 bases not matched to a gene. TCRdb re-identified clones in the RT-PCR reads via CATT. Of thousands of delta-chain clones in the sample, under 20% were seen once. Sequenced material: gamma-delta T cells. This sequence originates from a human donor. It is not recorded whose cells these are; they may come from a transplant donor. The genes are TRDV2 and TRDJ3; TRDD3 agrees at 10 bases. This chain's CDR3 is CACDTASLGDIWDTRQMFF. DNA for the CDR3: TGTGCCTGTGACACCGCATCGCTGGGGGATATCTGGGACACCCGACAGATGTTTTTC.